This TCR beta chain was found in a study of cytomegalovirus exposure and HLA in healthy donors. Libraries were prepared by immunoSEQ multiplex PCR; TCRdb keeps only in-frame clonotypes and omits some of them. The sample includes 90,000 or so clones, 85% of them seen just once. Whole-study results and caveats: Cytomegalovirus association was listed for 150 or so TCR beta chains. In vitro work confirmed that three CMV-associated chains recognize CMV antigens. While the bulk of TCR sequences proved rare, some public TCRs turned up in many donors.

V lost 8 bases to trimming and J lost 7 bases; unmatched junction nucleotides: 12. The CDR3 runs 14 residues. The V gene's germline CDR1 is SEHNR and CDR2 FQNEAQ (reference sequence). Of note for this clone: Its antigen is not identified.

This clonotype originated in a man between 18 and 29 years old in good health and CMV-seropositive. Sequenced material: PBMCs. The chain employs TRBV7-9 and TRBJ2-5; 8 bases match TRBD2. In DNA form, the CDR3 reads TGTGCCAGCCGAGAGCGGGGGCGGCTGGCGACCCAGTACTTC. It codes for CASRERGRLATQYF.